This TCR beta chain comes out of a study of T cells after posttransplantation cyclophosphamide. Broader study findings: Blood and skin or GI T cell repertoires showed limited TRB overlap. After PTCy, TRB diversity resembled that of CNI/methotrexate controls.

The data were produced by immunoSEQ multiplex PCR, yet TCRdb's version contains in-frame clones alone and is incomplete. This table holds some 53,000 clones, about 86% found once. V dropped 4 bases and J dropped 4 bases, with 16 bases sitting between them. The CDR3 sequence is 15 residues long. In germline, CDR1 is SGHVS, CDR2 FQNEAQ. Comments on this clone: Its specificity is unknown.

Material for sequencing was PBMCs. This clonotype was sampled from a man aged 25-40 years with a blood cancer, CMV-positive, and with a related stem cell donor. The V call is TRBV7-8, the J call TRBJ2-5, with D possibly matching TRBD2 (6 bases). The CDR3 DNA follows: TGTGCCAGCAGCTCCTCAAGGGTAGCGGCAGAGACCCAGTACTTC. Amino acid sequence: CASSSSRVAAETQYF. Based on the CDR3 plus reference TRBV7-8 and TRBJ2-5, the full variable domain is GAGVSQSPRYKVAKRGQDVALRCDPISGHVSLFWYQQALGQGPEFLTYFQNEAQLDKSGLPSDRFFAERPEGSVSTLKIQRTQQEDSAVYLCASSSSRVAAETQYFGPGTRLLVL.